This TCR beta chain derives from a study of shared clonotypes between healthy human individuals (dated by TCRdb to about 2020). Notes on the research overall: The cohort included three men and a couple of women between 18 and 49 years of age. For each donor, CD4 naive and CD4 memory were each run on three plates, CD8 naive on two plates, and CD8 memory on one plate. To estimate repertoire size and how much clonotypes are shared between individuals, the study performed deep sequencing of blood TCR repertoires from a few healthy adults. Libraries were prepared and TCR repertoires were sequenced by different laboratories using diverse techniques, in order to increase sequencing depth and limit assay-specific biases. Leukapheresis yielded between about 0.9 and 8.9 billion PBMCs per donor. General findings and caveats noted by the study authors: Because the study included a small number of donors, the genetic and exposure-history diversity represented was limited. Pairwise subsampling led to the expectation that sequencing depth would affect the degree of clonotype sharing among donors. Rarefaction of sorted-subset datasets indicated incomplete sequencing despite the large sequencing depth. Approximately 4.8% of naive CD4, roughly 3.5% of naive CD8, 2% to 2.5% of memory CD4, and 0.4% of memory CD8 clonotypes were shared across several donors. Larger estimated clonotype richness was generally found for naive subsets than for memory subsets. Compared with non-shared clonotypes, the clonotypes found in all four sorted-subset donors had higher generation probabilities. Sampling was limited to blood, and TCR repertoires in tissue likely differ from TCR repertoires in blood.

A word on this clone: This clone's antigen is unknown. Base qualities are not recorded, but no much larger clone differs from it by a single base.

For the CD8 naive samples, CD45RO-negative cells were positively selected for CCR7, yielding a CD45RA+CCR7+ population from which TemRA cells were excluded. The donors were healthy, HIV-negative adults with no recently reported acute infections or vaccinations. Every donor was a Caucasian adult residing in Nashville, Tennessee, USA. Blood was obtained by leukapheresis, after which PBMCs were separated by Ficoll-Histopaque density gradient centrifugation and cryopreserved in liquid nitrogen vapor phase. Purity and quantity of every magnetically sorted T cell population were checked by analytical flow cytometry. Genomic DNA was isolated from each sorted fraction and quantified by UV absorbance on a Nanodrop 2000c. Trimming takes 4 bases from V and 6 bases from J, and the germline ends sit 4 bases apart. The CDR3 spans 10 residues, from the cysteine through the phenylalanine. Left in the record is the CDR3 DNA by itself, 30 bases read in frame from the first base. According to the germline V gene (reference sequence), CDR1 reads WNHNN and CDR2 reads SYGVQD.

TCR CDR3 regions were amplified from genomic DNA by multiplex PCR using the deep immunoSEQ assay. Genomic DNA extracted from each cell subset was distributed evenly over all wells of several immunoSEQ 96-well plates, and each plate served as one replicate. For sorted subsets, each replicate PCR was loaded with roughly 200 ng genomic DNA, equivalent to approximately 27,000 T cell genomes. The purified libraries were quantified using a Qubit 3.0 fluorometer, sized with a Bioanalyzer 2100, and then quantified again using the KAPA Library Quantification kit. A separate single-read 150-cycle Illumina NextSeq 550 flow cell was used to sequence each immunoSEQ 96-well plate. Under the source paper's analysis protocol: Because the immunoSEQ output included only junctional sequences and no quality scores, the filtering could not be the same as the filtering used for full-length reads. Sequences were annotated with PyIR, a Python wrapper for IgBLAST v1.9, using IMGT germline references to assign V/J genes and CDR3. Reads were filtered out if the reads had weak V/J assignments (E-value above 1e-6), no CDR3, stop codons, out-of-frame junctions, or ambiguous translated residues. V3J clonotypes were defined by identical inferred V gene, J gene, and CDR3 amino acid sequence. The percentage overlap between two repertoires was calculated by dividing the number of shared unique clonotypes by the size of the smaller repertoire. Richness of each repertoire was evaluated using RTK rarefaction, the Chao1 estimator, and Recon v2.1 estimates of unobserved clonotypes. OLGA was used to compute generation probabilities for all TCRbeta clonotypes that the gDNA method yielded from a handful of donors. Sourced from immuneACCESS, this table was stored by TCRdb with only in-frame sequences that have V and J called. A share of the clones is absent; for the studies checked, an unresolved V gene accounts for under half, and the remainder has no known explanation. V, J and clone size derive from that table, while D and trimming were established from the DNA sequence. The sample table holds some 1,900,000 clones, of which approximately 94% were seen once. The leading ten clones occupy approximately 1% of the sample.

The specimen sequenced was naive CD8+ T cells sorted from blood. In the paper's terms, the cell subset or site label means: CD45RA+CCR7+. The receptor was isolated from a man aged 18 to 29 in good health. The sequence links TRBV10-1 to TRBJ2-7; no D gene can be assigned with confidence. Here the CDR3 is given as CASSVLEQYF. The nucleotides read TGCGCCAGCAGTGTCCTCGAGCAGTACTTC.